This T cell receptor (beta chain) was found in a study of T cells in Graves' hyperthyroidism and ophthalmopathy. CDR3 length: 18 residues. V lost 8 bases to trimming and J lost 7 bases; unmatched junction nucleotides: 23. The source material, RNA transcripts, was used to amplify TCR beta CDR3 regions. The HTBI primer set served for first-round RT-PCR of the TCR CDR3. TCRdb recomputed calls from the multiplex PCR reads with MiXCR, one row per CDR3 protein. The sample includes roughly 750,000 distinct CDR3 sequences, roughly 17% of them seen just once. The authors deemed Graves' hyperthyroidism stable absent ophthalmopathy progression within 18 months. Hyperthyroidism patients were newly diagnosed, had disease duration under 2 months, and were aged 18 to 65 years. Exclusion criteria comprised uncontrolled infection, other autoimmune disease, pregnancy or lactation. Every diagnosis used clinical symptoms, serum thyroxine and TRAb, thyroid ultrasound and orbital computed tomography.

The sequencing sample was made of blood. This rearrangement joins TRBV12-3 or TRBV12-4 to TRBJ2-1; 7 bases map to TRBD2. This receptor was identified in a young man with Graves' hyperthyroidism. The CDR3 DNA is TGTGCCAGCCGACCACCCCGGACTTCAGCGGGAACGGTTAATGAGCAGTTCTTC. This codes for CASRPPRTSAGTVNEQFF.